The 4 T cell receptor beta chains in this list originate from one sample, sequenced in a study of metastatic and nonmetastatic thyroid tumors. TCRdb re-analyzed the PCR reads using MiXCR. The data hold 30,000 to 40,000 clones, with 15% to 20% observed a single time. Prior to thyroid surgery, none of the patients had received any treatment. The material sequenced was blood. The receptors were gathered from a male donor with papillary thyroid cancer or a benign thyroid nodule (not recorded which). Some clones in this sample may be carry-over from other donors' samples.

This clone was counted a few times. This chain connects TRBV5-6 to TRBJ2-5; perhaps D is TRBD1 or TRBD2 (5 bases each). Germline CDR1 is SGHDT and CDR2 is YYEEEE. V shed 0 bases and J shed 0 bases, with 15 bases lying between them. The CDR3 runs to 17 residues. The CDR3 loop reads CASSLVSIGGNQETQYF. CDR3 bases: TGTGCCAGCAGCTTGGTATCTATTGGGGGAAACCAAGAGACCCAGTACTTC.

This clone was recorded many times. V usage is TRBV14 and J usage is TRBJ2-3; the match to TRBD1 covers 7 bases. Germline V gene lookup returns CDR1 SGHDN and CDR2 FVKESK. The CDR3 extends over 16 amino acids. The V gene end was trimmed by 4 bases and the J gene end by 2 bases; junction bases not matched to a gene: 9. CDR3: CASSPRHRGVTDTQYF. The CDR3 DNA sequence: TGTGCCAGCAGCCCCCGGCACAGGGGCGTCACAGATACGCAGTATTTT.

This clone was observed many times. This sequence joins TRBV19 and TRBJ2-2; TRBD2 is a possible D gene (6 bases). The CDR3 has 15 residues. Trimming took 6 bases from V and 5 from J, leaving 16 bases between them. CDR1 LNHDA and CDR2 SQIVND come from the germline V gene (reference sequence). The CDR3 DNA follows: TGTGCCAGTAGATGGGACTCTGCCGGGACCGGGGAGCTGTTTTTT. Translated, it gives CASRWDSAGTGELFF.

The V gene is TRBV2, the J gene TRBJ1-6; the D is unclear. V was shortened by 7 bases and J by 5 bases, with 6 bases between the two germline ends. Germline CDR1 is SNHLY and CDR2 is FYNNEI. The CDR3 has 12 residues. For the CDR3, the DNA is TGTGCCAGCAAGTCGGATAATTCACCCCTCCACTTT. Residues: CASKSDNSPLHF.